This TCR beta chain stems from a study of T-cell reconstitution after alpha-beta-depleted transplantation in children. Many counts were recorded for this clonotype. Preparation of the TCRbeta library involved a method that used unique molecular identifiers. TCRdb fed the PCR reads into MiXCR, producing one record per CDR3 protein. Among approximately 88,000 distinct CDR3 sequences listed, 12% were seen once. This CDR3 region has 20 residues. Trimming took 3 bases from V and 0 from J; bases not matched to a gene: 16. Germline V lookup: CDR1 MDHEN, CDR2 SYDVKM. The rearrangement links TRBV28 to TRBJ2-1; TRBD2 agrees at 8 bases. The TCR comes from a human donor who donated a stem cell graft to a child with inherited bone marrow failure. The sequences come from PBMCs from the stem cell graft donor, collected from the stem cell graft. CDR3 coding DNA: TGTGCCAGCAGTTTCCCTAGCGGGCGACACATTACGAGCTCCTACAATGAGCAGTTCTTC. Translated, it gives CASSFPSGRHITSSYNEQFF.